Listed below are T cell receptor beta chains from one sample, sequenced in a study of blood T cell repertoires in COVID-19. Repertoires were generated with immunoSEQ multiplex PCR, while TCRdb's copy carries only in-frame clones and drops some. The sample consists of around 290,000 clones, roughly 87% of them appearing once. Sequenced sample: PBMCs or T cells enriched from blood (not recorded which). Receptor source: a woman between 25 and 40 years old who had recovered from COVID-19. Both conserved end residues are part of each CDR3. The D gene is left open where the match is weak.

V gene: TRBV5-1; J gene: TRBJ2-7; D gene: TRBD1; CDR3 protein: CASSLGQESTYEQYF; CDR3 DNA: TGCGCCAGCAGCCTGGGACAGGAGTCTACCTACGAGCAGTACTTC
V gene: TRBV27; J gene: TRBJ1-5; D gene: .; CDR3 protein: CASSSYTNQPQHF; CDR3 DNA: TGTGCCAGCAGTTCATATACTAATCAGCCCCAGCATTTT
V gene: TRBV5-8; J gene: TRBJ1-1; D gene: .; CDR3 protein: CASSFLGLTEAFF; CDR3 DNA: TGTGCCAGCAGCTTTCTGGGGCTCACTGAAGCTTTCTTT
V gene: TRBV29-1; J gene: TRBJ1-6; D gene: .; CDR3 protein: CSVGWGGDSPLHF; CDR3 DNA: TGCAGCGTTGGATGGGGGGGGGATTCACCCCTCCACTTT
V gene: TRBV5-6; J gene: TRBJ1-5; D gene: .; CDR3 protein: CASSLGVSNQPQHF; CDR3 DNA: TGTGCCAGCAGCCTCGGGGTAAGCAATCAGCCCCAGCATTTT
V gene: TRBV10-3; J gene: TRBJ2-7; D gene: .; CDR3 protein: CATRVNSYEQYF; CDR3 DNA: TGTGCCACCCGGGTTAATAGCTACGAGCAGTACTTC
V gene: TRBV6-1; J gene: TRBJ1-2; D gene: .; CDR3 protein: CASSEADSNPGYTF; CDR3 DNA: TGTGCCAGCAGTGAAGCAGACAGTAACCCGGGCTACACCTTC
V gene: TRBV6-6; J gene: TRBJ2-6; D gene: .; CDR3 protein: CASSAGGSSGANVLTF; CDR3 DNA: TGTGCCAGCAGCGCCGGGGGTAGCTCTGGGGCCAACGTCCTGACTTTC
V gene: TRBV5-4; J gene: TRBJ1-4; D gene: .; CDR3 protein: CASSLKGNEKLFF; CDR3 DNA: TGTGCCAGCAGCTTGAAGGGGAATGAAAAACTGTTTTTT
V gene: TRBV11-2; J gene: TRBJ2-1; D gene: TRBD2; CDR3 protein: CASSLGLAGGQLDNEQFF; CDR3 DNA: TGTGCCAGCAGCTTAGGATTAGCGGGGGGTCAGCTCGACAATGAGCAGTTCTTC
V gene: TRBV13; J gene: TRBJ2-1; D gene: .; CDR3 protein: CASSSSGILMNEQFF; CDR3 DNA: TGTGCCAGCAGCTCGTCCGGGATACTTATGAATGAGCAGTTCTTC
V gene: TRBV4-3; J gene: TRBJ2-6; D gene: .; CDR3 protein: CASSPGLTGGANVLTF; CDR3 DNA: TGCGCCAGCAGCCCCGGTCTAACTGGTGGGGCCAACGTCCTGACTTTC
V gene: TRBV27; J gene: TRBJ2-7; D gene: TRBD1; CDR3 protein: CASRIAGTGYHEQYF; CDR3 DNA: TGTGCCAGCAGGATAGCCGGGACAGGGTACCACGAGCAGTACTTC
V gene: TRBV5-4; J gene: TRBJ1-4; D gene: .; CDR3 protein: CASSFRVGFNEKLFF; CDR3 DNA: TGTGCCAGCAGCTTTCGGGTCGGCTTTAATGAAAAACTGTTTTTT
V gene: TRBV5-1; J gene: TRBJ2-2; D gene: .; CDR3 protein: CASSHAGTRTAPGELFF; CDR3 DNA: TGCGCCAGCAGCCACGCGGGGACTCGCACAGCCCCCGGGGAGCTGTTTTTT
V gene: TRBV19; J gene: TRBJ1-4; D gene: .; CDR3 protein: CASIPDTTNEKLFF; CDR3 DNA: TGTGCCAGTATCCCGGACACTACTAATGAAAAACTGTTTTTT
V gene: TRBV9; J gene: TRBJ2-3; D gene: .; CDR3 protein: CASRDSYTQYF; CDR3 DNA: TGTGCCAGCAGGGACTCGTATACGCAGTATTTT
V gene: TRBV6-1; J gene: TRBJ2-5; D gene: TRBD2; CDR3 protein: CASSEARTSGGAWETQYF; CDR3 DNA: TGTGCCAGCAGTGAAGCAAGGACTAGCGGGGGGGCATGGGAGACCCAGTACTTC